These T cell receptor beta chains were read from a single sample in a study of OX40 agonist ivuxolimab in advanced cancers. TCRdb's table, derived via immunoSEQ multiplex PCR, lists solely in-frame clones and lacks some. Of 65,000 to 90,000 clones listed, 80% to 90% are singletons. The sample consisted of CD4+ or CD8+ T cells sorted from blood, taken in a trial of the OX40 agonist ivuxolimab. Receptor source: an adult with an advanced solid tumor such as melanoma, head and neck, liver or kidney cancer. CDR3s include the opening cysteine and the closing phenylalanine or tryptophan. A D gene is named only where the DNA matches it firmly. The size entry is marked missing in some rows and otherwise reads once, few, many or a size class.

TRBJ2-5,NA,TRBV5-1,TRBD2,TGCGCCAGCAGCTTGGGCGGGAGCACAGAGACCCAGTACTTC,CASSLGGSTETQYF
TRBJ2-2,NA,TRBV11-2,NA,TGTGCCAGCAGCTTAAGGGTTACCGGGGAGCTGTTTTTT,CASSLRVTGELFF
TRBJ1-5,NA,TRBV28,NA,TGTGCCGTTGAGGAGGGGGTTAATCAGCCCCAGCATTTT,CAVEEGVNQPQHF
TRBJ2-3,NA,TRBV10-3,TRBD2,TGTGCCATCAGCCGGGGGGGTCGCACAGATACGCAGTATTTT,CAISRGGRTDTQYF
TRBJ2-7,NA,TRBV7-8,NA,TGTGCCAGCAGCTTCGGACCTTCCTCCTACGAGCAGTACTTC,CASSFGPSSYEQYF
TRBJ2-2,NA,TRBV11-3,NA,TGTGCCAGCAGCCCCCAAGGGACCGGGGAGCTGTTTTTT,CASSPQGTGELFF
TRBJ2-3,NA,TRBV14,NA,TGTGCCAGCAGCTTTCGCCCCGGGACCAGCTCAGATACGCAGTATTTT,CASSFRPGTSSDTQYF
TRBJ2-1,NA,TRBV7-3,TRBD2,TGTGCCAGCAGCCGTTCCCCCCTAGCGGGCCCATACAATGAGCAGTTCTTC,CASSRSPLAGPYNEQFF
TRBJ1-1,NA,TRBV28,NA,TGTGCCAGCAGTCCTGGGGGGAACACTGAAGCTTTCTTT,CASSPGGNTEAFF
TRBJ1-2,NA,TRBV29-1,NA,TGCAGCGTTGAGGGACACTGGATCTATGGCTACACCTTC,CSVEGHWIYGYTF
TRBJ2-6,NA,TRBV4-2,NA,TGTGCCAGCAGCCAAGAGGGAGGGGGCGGTTGGGCCAACGTCCTGACTTTC,CASSQEGGGGWANVLTF
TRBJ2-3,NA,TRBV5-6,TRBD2,TGTGCCAGCAGCTTGGTAGCGGGAGAGGGGGATACGCAGTATTTT,CASSLVAGEGDTQYF
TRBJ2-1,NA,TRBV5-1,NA,TGCGCCAGCAGCTTGGATCTCCGCAGGGAGCAGTTCTTC,CASSLDLRREQFF
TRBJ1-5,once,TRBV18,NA,TGTGCCAGCTCACCACCGGGACCTAATAGCAATCAGCCCCAGCATTTT,CASSPPGPNSNQPQHF
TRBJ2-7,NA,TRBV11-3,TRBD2,TGTGCCAGCAGCCCGGGACTAGCGGGAGGCCTCGGCGAGCAGTACTTC,CASSPGLAGGLGEQYF
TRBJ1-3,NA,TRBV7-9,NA,TGTGCCAGCAGCTTAGGACAGACGAACACCATATATTTT,CASSLGQTNTIYF
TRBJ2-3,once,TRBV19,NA,TGTGCCAGTAGTTCGGACCCATACACAGATACGCAGTATTTT,CASSSDPYTDTQYF
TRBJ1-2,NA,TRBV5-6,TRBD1,TGTGCCAGCAGCAGACGGGACAGTTGGAATGGCTACACCTTC,CASSRRDSWNGYTF
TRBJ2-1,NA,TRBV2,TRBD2,TGTGCCAGCAGTGTTTTAGCGGGAGATGAGCAGTTCTTC,CASSVLAGDEQFF
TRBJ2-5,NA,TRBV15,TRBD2,TGTGCCACCAGCAGTGGTATAGCGGGAGATCAAGAGACCCAGTACTTC,CATSSGIAGDQETQYF
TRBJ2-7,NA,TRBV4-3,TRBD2,TGCGCCAGCAGCCGGGGTACTAGCGGGAACTCCTACGAGCAGTACTTC,CASSRGTSGNSYEQYF
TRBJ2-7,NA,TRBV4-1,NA,TGCGCCAGCAGCCAAGATCGAGAAGGGCGCTACGAGCAGTACTTC,CASSQDREGRYEQYF
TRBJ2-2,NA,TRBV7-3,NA,TGTGCCAGCAGCTCAGGAGGCGGGGAGCTGTTTTTT,CASSSGGGELFF
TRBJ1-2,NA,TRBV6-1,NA,TGTGCCAGCAGTGAAGACGTACTTTATGGCTACACCTTC,CASSEDVLYGYTF